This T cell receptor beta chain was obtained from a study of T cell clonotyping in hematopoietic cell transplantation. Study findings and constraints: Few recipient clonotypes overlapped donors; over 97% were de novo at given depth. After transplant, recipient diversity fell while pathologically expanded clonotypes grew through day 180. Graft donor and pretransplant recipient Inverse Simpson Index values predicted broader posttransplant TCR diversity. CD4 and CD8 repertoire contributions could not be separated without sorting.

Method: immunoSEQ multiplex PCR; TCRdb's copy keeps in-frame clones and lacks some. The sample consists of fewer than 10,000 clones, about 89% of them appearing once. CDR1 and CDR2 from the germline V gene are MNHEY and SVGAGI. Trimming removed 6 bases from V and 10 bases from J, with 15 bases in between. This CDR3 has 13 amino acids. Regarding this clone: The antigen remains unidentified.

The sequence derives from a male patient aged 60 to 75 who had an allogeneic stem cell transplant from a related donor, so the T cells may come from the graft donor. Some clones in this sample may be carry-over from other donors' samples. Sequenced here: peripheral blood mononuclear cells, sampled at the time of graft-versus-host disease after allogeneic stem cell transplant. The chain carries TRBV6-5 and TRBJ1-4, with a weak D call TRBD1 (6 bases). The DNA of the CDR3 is TGTGCCAGCAGCCCCGACAGGACCGGAAAACTGTTTTTT. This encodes CASSPDRTGKLFF.